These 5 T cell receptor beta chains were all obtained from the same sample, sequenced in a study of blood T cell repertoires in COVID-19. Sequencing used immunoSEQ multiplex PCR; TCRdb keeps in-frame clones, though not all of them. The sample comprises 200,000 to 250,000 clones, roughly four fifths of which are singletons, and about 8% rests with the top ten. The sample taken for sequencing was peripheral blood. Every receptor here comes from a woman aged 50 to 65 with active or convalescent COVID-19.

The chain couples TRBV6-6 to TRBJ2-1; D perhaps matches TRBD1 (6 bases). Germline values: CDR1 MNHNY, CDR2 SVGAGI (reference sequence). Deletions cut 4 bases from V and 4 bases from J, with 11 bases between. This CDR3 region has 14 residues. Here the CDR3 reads CASSFAGEYNEQFF. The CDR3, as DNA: TGTGCCAGCAGTTTTGCAGGGGAGTACAATGAGCAGTTCTTC.

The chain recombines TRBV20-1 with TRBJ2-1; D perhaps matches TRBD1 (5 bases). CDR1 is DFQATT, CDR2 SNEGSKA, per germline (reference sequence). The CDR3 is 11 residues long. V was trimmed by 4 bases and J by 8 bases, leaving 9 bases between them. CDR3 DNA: TGCAGTGCTAAGGGGCGGTATGAGCAGTTCTTC. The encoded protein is CSAKGRYEQFF.

The CDR3: CAWYGLTGGYTF. The CDR3 bases are TGTGCCTGGTATGGACTCACCGGTGGCTACACCTTC. The rearrangement joins TRBV30 to TRBJ1-2; D is ambiguous. This CDR3 region has 12 residues. Germline-derived CDR1 and CDR2 are GTSNPN and SVGIG (reference sequence). V lost 5 bases and J lost 7, with 14 bases in between.

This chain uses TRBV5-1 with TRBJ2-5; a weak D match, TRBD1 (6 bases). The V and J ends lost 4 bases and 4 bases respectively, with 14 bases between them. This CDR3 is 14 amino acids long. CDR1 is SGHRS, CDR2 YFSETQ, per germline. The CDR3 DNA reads TGCGCCAGCAGCCTTGGACAGCGTGGAGAGACCCAGTACTTC. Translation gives CASSLGQRGETQYF.

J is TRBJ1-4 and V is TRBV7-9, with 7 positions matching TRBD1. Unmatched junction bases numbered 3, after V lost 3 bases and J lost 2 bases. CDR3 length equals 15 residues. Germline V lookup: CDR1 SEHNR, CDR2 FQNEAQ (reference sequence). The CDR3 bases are TGTGCCAGCAGCTTCCCGGGACAGACTAATGAAAAACTGTTTTTT. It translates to CASSFPGQTNEKLFF.